This T cell receptor beta chain originates from a study of OX40 agonist ivuxolimab in advanced cancers. Germline-derived CDR1 and CDR2 are SGHVS and FNYEAQ. The CDR3 covers 13 residues. Deletions cut 3 bases from V and 0 bases from J, with 6 bases between. Using immunoSEQ multiplex PCR, the repertoire was profiled, and TCRdb retains in-frame clones only, with some absent. This sample has about 93,000 clones, with 92% found just once. This TCR came from an adult with an advanced solid tumor such as melanoma, head and neck, liver or kidney cancer. This chain connects TRBV7-6 to TRBJ2-7, with D uncertain. The sequencing used CD4+ or CD8+ T cells sorted from blood, collected in a trial of the OX40 agonist ivuxolimab. The CDR3 coding sequence is TGTGCCAGCAGCTTGACACCCTCCTACGAGCAGTACTTC. As protein: CASSLTPSYEQYF.